This T cell receptor (beta chain) comes out of a study of T-cell memory formation after mild COVID-19. TCRdb called the 5' RACE reads again in MiXCR, with one record for every CDR3 protein. Of around 500,000 distinct CDR3 sequences listed, about 18% were seen once; the top ten hold 12%. The sequence was collected from an adult woman who had mild COVID-19 (a few samples of this study predate the infection). Cell type and time point are not known. Sequencing input: PBMCs or a T cell subset sorted from them (not recorded which).

The CDR3, as DNA: TGTGCCAGCAGCAAAGGAGTGAGTCGGTGTACTGAAGCTTTCTTT. This sequence encodes CASSKGVSRCTEAFF. V and J are TRBV21-1 and TRBJ1-1. TRBV21-1 is a known pseudogene. This CDR3 is built from 15 residues.